This section outlines one T cell receptor beta chain sequence together with its context. Its antigen is not known. The sample originates from a study of identical twins. Study-wide results and limits: Twin sharing of out-of-frame TCR alpha was underestimated by models in monozygotic pairs. Shared out-of-frame alpha sequences (those common to twins) showed excess low generation probability.

Using its own MiXCR run on the 5' RACE reads, TCRdb lists one record per CDR3 protein. The data contain 1.5 million to 2 million distinct CDR3 sequences, about 32% of them seen just once; the ten biggest clones take up around 0.3%. Every one of the donors was a healthy Caucasian. Per the germline V gene, CDR1 is SEHNR and CDR2 is FQNEAQ (reference sequence). CDR3 length equals 15 residues. J gave up 3 bases and V 4 bases, and 8 bases lay outside the gene matches. The V gene is TRBV7-9, the J gene TRBJ1-2; 7 bases agree with TRBD1. The source is a newborn girl in good health. The specimen sequenced was cord blood. The CDR3 loop reads CASSYGTVGYYGYTF. For the CDR3, the DNA is TGTGCCAGCAGCTACGGGACAGTTGGTTACTATGGCTACACCTTC.